This T cell receptor (beta chain) was documented in a study of early T cells in non-severe SARS-CoV-2 infection. This clonotype showed up just once. TCRdb used MiXCR to reprocess the 5' RACE reads, holding one entry per CDR3 protein. Among tens of thousands of distinct CDR3 sequences listed, 20% to 25% were seen once. The TCR originated in an adult who was a healthcare worker with PCR-confirmed SARS-CoV-2 infection or an uninfected control (not recorded which). Source: whole blood, taken at baseline.

The CDR3 coding sequence is TGTGCCAGTAGTTCCGGCGCAGGGCTTGGCTACACCTTC. Translating it yields CASSSGAGLGYTF. The chain links TRBV19 to TRBJ1-2; D may be TRBD1 (5 bases). Trimming pared 5 bases from V and 7 bases from J, leaving 14 bases between. There are 13 residues in the CDR3. From germline, CDR1 is LNHDA and CDR2 SQIVND (reference sequence).